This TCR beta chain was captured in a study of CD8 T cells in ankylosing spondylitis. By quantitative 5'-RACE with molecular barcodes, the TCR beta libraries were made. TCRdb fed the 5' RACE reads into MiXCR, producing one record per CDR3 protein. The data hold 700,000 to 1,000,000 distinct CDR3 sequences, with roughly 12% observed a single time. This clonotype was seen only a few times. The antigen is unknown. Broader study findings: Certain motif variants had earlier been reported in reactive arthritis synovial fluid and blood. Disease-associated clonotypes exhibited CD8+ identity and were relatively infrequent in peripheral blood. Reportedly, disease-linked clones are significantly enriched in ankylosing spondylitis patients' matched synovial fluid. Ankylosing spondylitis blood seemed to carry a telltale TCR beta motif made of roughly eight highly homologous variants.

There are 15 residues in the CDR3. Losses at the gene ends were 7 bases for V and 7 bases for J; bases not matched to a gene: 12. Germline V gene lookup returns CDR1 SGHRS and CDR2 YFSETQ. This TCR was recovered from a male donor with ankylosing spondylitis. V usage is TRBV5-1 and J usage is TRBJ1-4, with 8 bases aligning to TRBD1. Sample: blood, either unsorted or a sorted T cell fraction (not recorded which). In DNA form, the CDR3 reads TGCGCCAGCGCCTTGGCCGGGACAGGTGGTGAAAAACTGTTTTTT. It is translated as CASALAGTGGEKLFF.